The present T cell receptor beta chain was sequenced within a study of blood T cell repertoires in COVID-19. Study as a whole: The samples span acute and convalescent COVID-19 from the United States, Italy and Spain. The analysed material was cDNA or gDNA that came from T cells, B-cell-depleted T cells, or PBMCs.

In the authors' workflow: Researchers report that nucleated cell counts were estimated from reference gene primer amplification. Sequencing was performed with immunoSEQ multiplex PCR; in TCRdb, only in-frame clones are kept and a portion is missing. V and J calls and clone size follow that table, whereas D and trimming were derived from the DNA. The sample records tens of thousands of clones, about four fifths being singletons. The CDR3 runs to 14 residues. With V trimmed by 6 bases and J by 4 bases, 6 bases remained unmatched. The germline V gene has CDR1 LGHDT and CDR2 YNNKEL (reference sequence). Material for sequencing was peripheral blood. The V gene is TRBV3-1 (or the pseudogene TRBV3-2), the J gene TRBJ1-1, with 9 positions matching TRBD1. The sequence was collected from a human donor in a cohort sampled during active COVID-19. The CDR3 region is CASRQTGGSTEAFF. The CDR3 DNA reads as TGTGCCAGCAGACAAACAGGGGGCAGCACTGAAGCTTTCTTT.